One sample yielded the 17 T cell receptor beta chains listed below, sequenced in a study of control samples from healthy donors and cancer patients. Here immunoSEQ multiplex PCR was the method, and the copy in TCRdb shows in-frame clones only, minus some. The sample lists roughly 120,000 clones, roughly 84% occurring once. Sequencing used blood. These receptors were taken from a man between 45 and 60 years old in good health.

This rearrangement joins TRBV7-3 to TRBJ2-3; 8 positions agree with TRBD2. This CDR3 region has 18 residues. V lost 1 base to trimming and J lost 2 bases; unmatched junction nucleotides: 11. In germline, CDR1 is SGHTA, CDR2 FQGTGA. The CDR3 here is CASSLKGGGGHSTDTQYF. DNA of the CDR3: TGTGCCAGCAGCTTAAAAGGTGGCGGGGGGCACTCCACAGATACGCAGTATTTT.

This rearrangement joins TRBV5-1 to TRBJ1-1; D is uncertain. The CDR3 length is 15 residues. Germline values: CDR1 SGHRS, CDR2 YFSETQ. V was pared by 6 bases and J by 0 bases, with 15 bases between. The CDR3 DNA reads TGCGCCAGCACCGGTGGCAGTGTTATGAACACTGAAGCTTTCTTT. It encodes CASTGGSVMNTEAFF.

Regarding this clone: One end of the junction fails to match germline, which may point to a read error. The CDR3 loop is CASNLLGVRGNSPLHF. For the CDR3, the DNA is TGTGCCAGCAACTTACTGGGGGTTCGAGGGAATTCACCCCTCCACTTT. The chain joins TRBV7-8 to TRBJ1-6; TRBD1 might be the D (5 bases). The CDR3 extends over 16 amino acids. The germline V gene has CDR1 SGHVS and CDR2 FQNEAQ.

J is TRBJ2-3 and V is TRBV7-2; 10 positions agree with TRBD2. CDR3 length: 15 amino acids. In germline, CDR1 is SGHTA, CDR2 FQGNSA. V shed 9 bases, J shed 2 bases, and the junction held 8 bases outside the gene matches. The CDR3 DNA reads TGTGCCAGTTCTCCTAGCGGGGGATCCACAGATACGCAGTATTTT. Protein: CASSPSGGSTDTQYF.

This clone was observed a single time. This chain joins TRBV7-9 and TRBJ1-1; D gene unclear. Trimming removed 0 bases from V and 2 bases from J, with 10 bases in between. Germline V gene lookup returns CDR1 SEHNR and CDR2 FQNEAQ (reference sequence). This CDR3 has 15 residues. CDR3 DNA sequence: TGTGCCAGCAGCTTAGCATCGGGGTTCAACACTGAAGCTTTCTTT. Protein: CASSLASGFNTEAFF.

A single count supports this clone. The chain links TRBV13 to TRBJ2-7; 9 bases map to TRBD2. Per germline, CDR1 PRHDT and CDR2 FYEKMQ (reference sequence). This CDR3 is 15 amino acids long. Unmatched junction bases numbered 12, after V lost 5 bases and J lost 7 bases. As DNA, the CDR3 is TGTGCCAGCAGCCCTCGGGGAAGCGGGGGGAAAGAGCAGTACTTC. Encoded protein: CASSPRGSGGKEQYF.

This rearrangement joins TRBV27 to TRBJ2-7; the D is unclear. The CDR3 runs to 14 residues. Looked up from germline, CDR1 is MNHEY and CDR2 is SMNVEV (reference sequence). Trimming removed 6 bases from V and 0 bases from J, with 12 bases in between. Here the CDR3 DNA reads TGTGCCAGCAGCCTGACGGCACTCTCCTACGAGCAGTACTTC. Its protein is CASSLTALSYEQYF.

This clone was seen once. The chain recombines TRBV12-3 or TRBV12-4 with TRBJ2-1; 8 nucleotides align to TRBD2. This CDR3 region has 12 residues. V gave up 5 bases and J gave up 10 bases; unmatched junction bases: 4. CDR3 DNA sequence: TGTGCCAGCAGTCACTCGGGGGGGGAGCAGTTCTTC. Translating it yields CASSHSGGEQFF.

The gene calls are TRBV29-1 and TRBJ2-7; D perhaps matches TRBD1 (5 bases). Germline V CDR1 and CDR2: SQVTM, ANQGSEA. The CDR3 is made up of 14 amino acids. The V end lost 0 bases, the J end lost 3 bases, and 12 bases lay between the germline ends. The CDR3 bases are TGCAGCGTTGAAGATCACAGGTTGGACTACGAGCAGTACTTC. Its protein is CSVEDHRLDYEQYF.

The chain uses TRBV28 and TRBJ1-1; TRBD1 aligns across 9 bases. The CDR3 is made up of 13 amino acids. The V gene's germline CDR1 is MDHEN and CDR2 SYDVKM. V gave up 4 bases and J gave up 9 bases; unmatched junction bases: 6. Written as DNA, the CDR3 is TGTGCCAGCAGTTCCGGACAGGGGAGGCAAGCTTTCTTT. Its protein product is CASSSGQGRQAFF.

This chain links TRBV7-3 with TRBJ1-1; unclear D gene. Looked up from germline, CDR1 is SGHTA and CDR2 is FQGTGA. V was clipped by 5 bases and J by 3 bases, with 10 bases between them. This CDR3 is 13 amino acids long. For the CDR3, the DNA is TGTGCCAGCAGCGCCGCTAGGGACACTGAAGCTTTCTTT. Translated, it gives CASSAARDTEAFF. The full variable domain, with the rest looked up from reference TRBV7-3 and TRBJ1-1, is GAGVSQTPSNKVTEKGKYVELRCDPISGHTALYWYRQSLGQGPEFLIYFQGTGAADDSGLPNDRFFAVRPEGSVSTLKIQRTERGDSAVYLCASSAARDTEAFFGQGTRLTVV.

This clone was seen just once. The rearrangement uses TRBV18 and TRBJ2-5; D may be TRBD1 or TRBD2 (6 bases each). V gave up 3 bases and J gave up 1 base, with 18 bases separating them. This CDR3 is built from 17 residues. Germline CDR1 reads KGHSH; CDR2 reads LQKENI. The DNA of the CDR3 is TGTGCCAGCTCACCTAACGGGGGCCCCGGAAGCCAAGAGACCCAGTACTTC. Translating it yields CASSPNGGPGSQETQYF.

The V gene is TRBV11-3, the J gene TRBJ1-1; 8 bases align to TRBD1. Germline values: CDR1 SGHNT, CDR2 YENEEA. The CDR3 spans 16 residues. Losses at the gene ends were 10 bases for V and 4 bases for J; bases not matched to a gene: 17. The CDR3 nucleotides are TGTGCCACCAGTTCGGGGACCCACACAGGGGGCACTGAAGCTTTCTTT. Translated, it gives CATSSGTHTGGTEAFF.

The chain is built from TRBV5-8 and TRBJ2-1; 12 nucleotides match TRBD2. CDR1 and CDR2 (germline): SGHTS, YDEGEE. V lost 4 bases and J lost 5; bases outside the gene matches: 7. The CDR3 totals 16 residues. CDR3 region: CASSKSLAGGNNEQFF. The CDR3, as DNA: TGTGCCAGCAGCAAAAGTCTAGCGGGGGGGAACAATGAGCAGTTCTTC.

This rearrangement joins TRBV24-1 to TRBJ1-6; D is uncertain. Looked up from germline, CDR1 is KGHDR and CDR2 is SFDVKD. The V end lost 3 bases, the J end lost 7 bases, and 9 bases lay between the germline ends. The CDR3 extends over 14 amino acids. CDR3 region: CATSDGVGNSPLHF. CDR3 coding DNA: TGTGCCACCAGTGATGGGGTTGGGAATTCACCCCTCCACTTT.

This sequence joins TRBV5-1 and TRBJ2-3; a possible D gene is TRBD1 (6 bases). Germline V gives CDR1 SGHRS, CDR2 YFSETQ. This CDR3 contains 17 residues. V was pared by 9 bases and J by 2 bases, with 25 bases between. CDR3 bases: TGCGCCACCCCAGGGGTTACACCACCGCAAATCACAGATACGCAGTATTTT. It is translated as CATPGVTPPQITDTQYF.

The chain combines TRBV5-1 with TRBJ1-6; D is unresolved. The CDR3 contains 13 residues. Trimming left V 0 bases short and J 14 bases short, with 12 bases between. The germline CDR1 and CDR2 sequences are SGHRS and YFSETQ. As DNA, the CDR3 is TGCGCCAGCAGCTTGGAAAACCCGTGGACCCTCCACTTT. Protein sequence: CASSLENPWTLHF.